This TCR beta chain emerged from a study of CD8+ T cells in alopecia areata. Study background: At a dose of 5 to 10 mg twice daily, oral tofacitinib was given to treated patients. The duration of tofacitinib was 6 to 18 months, with 6 months off drug afterward. General observations from the study: Lesional scalp displayed greater clonality than normal scalp, most notably in alopecia totalis/universalis. Among the cells sequenced in scalp samples are also the resident alphabeta T cells of normal skin.

CDR3 length: 13 residues. Trimming took 7 bases from V and 4 from J, leaving 13 bases between them. The germline V gene encodes CDR1 MNHEY and CDR2 SVGAGI. Once RNA had been extracted, it was reverse transcribed into cDNA to act as the sequencing template. Sequencing was performed with immunoSEQ multiplex PCR; in TCRdb, only in-frame clones are kept and a portion is missing. The sample includes 130,000 to 150,000 clones, 40% to 65% of them seen just once. For this clone: Antigen specificity is unknown.

The receptor comes from a human donor with alopecia areata. The chain uses TRBV6-5 and TRBJ1-2; TRBD1 is a possible D gene (6 bases). Sequencing used CD4+ T cells sorted from blood, obtained at week 0. The CDR3 DNA reads as TGTGCCAGCACCACAGGGTCGGTCTATGGCTACACCTTC. Protein product: CASTTGSVYGYTF.